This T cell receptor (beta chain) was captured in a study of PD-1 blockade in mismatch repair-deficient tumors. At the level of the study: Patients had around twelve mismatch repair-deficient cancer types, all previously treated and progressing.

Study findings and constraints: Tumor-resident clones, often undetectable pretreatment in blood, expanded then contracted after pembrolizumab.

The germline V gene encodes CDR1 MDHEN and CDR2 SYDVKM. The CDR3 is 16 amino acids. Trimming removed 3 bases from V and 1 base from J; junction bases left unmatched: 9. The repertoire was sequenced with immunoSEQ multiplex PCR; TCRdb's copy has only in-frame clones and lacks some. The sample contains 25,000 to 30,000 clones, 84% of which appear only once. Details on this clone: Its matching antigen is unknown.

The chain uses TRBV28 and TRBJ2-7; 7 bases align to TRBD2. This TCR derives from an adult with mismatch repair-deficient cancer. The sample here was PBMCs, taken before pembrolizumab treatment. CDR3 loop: CASSFLGTGLSYEQYF. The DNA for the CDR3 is TGTGCCAGCAGTTTTTTGGGTACGGGACTATCCTACGAGCAGTACTTC.